These T cell receptor beta chains were read from a single sample in a study of cytomegalovirus exposure and HLA in healthy donors. The table came from immunoSEQ multiplex PCR; TCRdb's copy has only in-frame clones and leaves some out. The data contain some 330,000 clones, 86% of them singletons. The sequenced sample was PBMCs. The source of these receptors is a woman aged 18-35 years in good health and CMV-seronegative. Both conserved end residues are part of each CDR3. D genes are given only for firm matches. Only some rows state a clone size, as once, few, many or a class for expanded clones.

j_call v_call d_call clone_size cdr3_nt cdr3_aa
TRBJ2-3 TRBV25-1 . . TGTGCCAGCAGTGAATCTCGGGACTCTAGGGTCACAGATACGCAGTATTTT CASSESRDSRVTDTQYF
TRBJ2-3 TRBV27 . . TGTGCCAGCAGTGGCAACCCCGCAGATACGCAGTATTTT CASSGNPADTQYF
TRBJ2-7 TRBV5-1 TRBD2 . TGCGCCAGCAGCTTGGCCTCGCTAGCGGGAGACGAGCAGTACTTC CASSLASLAGDEQYF
TRBJ2-7 TRBV4-1 . . TGCGCCAGCAGCCCCCCAGGGAACACAGGGCTCTACGAGCAGTACTTC CASSPPGNTGLYEQYF
TRBJ2-6 TRBV25-1 . once TGTGCCAGCAGTGACTACTCTGGGGCCAACGTCCTGACTTTC CASSDYSGANVLTF
TRBJ2-2 TRBV29-1 . . TGCAGCGTTGAACAGGACTCAACCGGGGAGCTGTTTTTT CSVEQDSTGELFF
TRBJ2-1 TRBV7-2 . . TGTGCCAGCACCCAGGGGACCCCCGGGTTGGATGAGCAGTTCTTC CASTQGTPGLDEQFF
TRBJ2-7 TRBV7-2 TRBD2 . TGTGCCAGCAGCACCACCGGGACTAGCGTAGACGAGCAGTACTTC CASSTTGTSVDEQYF
TRBJ1-1 TRBV5-1 TRBD1 . TGCGCCAGCAGCTTGGTCGACAGGGGCGGTACTGAAGCTTTCTTT CASSLVDRGGTEAFF
TRBJ2-5 TRBV5-1 TRBD2 . TGCGCCAGCAGCCCCGGGACTAGCGGGAGGACCAGGGAGACCCAGTACTTC CASSPGTSGRTRETQYF
TRBJ2-7 TRBV5-4 TRBD1 . TGTGCCAGCAGTTGGGACAGCAGCTCCTACGAGCAGTACTTC CASSWDSSSYEQYF
TRBJ2-5 TRBV2 . . TGTGCCAGCAGTGTGTCAGGGGTGGTGGAGACCCAGTACTTC CASSVSGVVETQYF
TRBJ1-3 TRBV6-5 TRBD1 . TGTGCCAGCAGTAGAGGACAGGGTGGAAACACCATATATTTT CASSRGQGGNTIYF
TRBJ1-1 TRBV4-3 TRBD1 . TGCGCCAGCAGCCAAGATCTGGGACAGGAGCCAATGAACACTGAAGCTTTCTTT CASSQDLGQEPMNTEAFF
TRBJ1-5 TRBV7-8 . . TGTGCCAGCAGCTTAGATGGCATGGAGCGCAATCAGCCCCAGCATTTT CASSLDGMERNQPQHF
TRBJ1-5 TRBV16 . once TGTGCCAGCAGCCAGTCGCCAGACAATCAGCCCCAGCATTTT CASSQSPDNQPQHF
TRBJ2-1 TRBV7-2 . . TGTGCCAGCAGCCCAAGCCCCCAGATTTCGGCTGGAGAGTTCTTC CASSPSPQISAGEFF
TRBJ2-5 TRBV5-6 . . TGTGCCAGCAGCTTGGCAGGGGATACGGCCCAGTACTTC CASSLAGDTAQYF
TRBJ1-2 TRBV2 . . TGTGCCAGCAGTGAAATAGGGGACTATGGCTACACCTTC CASSEIGDYGYTF
TRBJ1-2 TRBV15 . once TGTGCCACCAGCAGAGGGGGCCAAATGGGGTATGGCTACACCTTC CATSRGGQMGYGYTF
TRBJ2-3 TRBV4-3 . . TGCGCCAGTGCAGACGGGTCCCGAACAGATACGCAGTATTTT CASADGSRTDTQYF
TRBJ2-7 TRBV18 TRBD2 few TGTGCCAGCTCACCAGGAAGCGGGAGGTCGGACGAGCAGTACTTC CASSPGSGRSDEQYF